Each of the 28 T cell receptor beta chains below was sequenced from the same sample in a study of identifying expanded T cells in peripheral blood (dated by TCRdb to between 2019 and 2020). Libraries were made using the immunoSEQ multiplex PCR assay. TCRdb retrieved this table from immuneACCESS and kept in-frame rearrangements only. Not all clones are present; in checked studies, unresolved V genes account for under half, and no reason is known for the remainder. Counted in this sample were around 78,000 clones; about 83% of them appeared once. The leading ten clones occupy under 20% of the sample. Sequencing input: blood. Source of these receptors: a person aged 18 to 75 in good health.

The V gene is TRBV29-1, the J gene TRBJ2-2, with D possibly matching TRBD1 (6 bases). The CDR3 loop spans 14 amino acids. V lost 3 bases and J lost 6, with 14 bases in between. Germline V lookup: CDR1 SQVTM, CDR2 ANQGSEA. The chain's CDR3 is CSVDKDSVPGELFF. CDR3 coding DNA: TGCAGCGTTGATAAGGACAGTGTTCCCGGGGAGCTGTTTTTT.

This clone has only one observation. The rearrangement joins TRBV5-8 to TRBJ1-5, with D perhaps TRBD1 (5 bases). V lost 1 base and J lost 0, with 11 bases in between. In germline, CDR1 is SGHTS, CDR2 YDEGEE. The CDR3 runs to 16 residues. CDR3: CASSLTLRGSNQPQHF. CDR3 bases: TGTGCCAGCAGCTTGACCCTAAGGGGTAGCAATCAGCCCCAGCATTTT.

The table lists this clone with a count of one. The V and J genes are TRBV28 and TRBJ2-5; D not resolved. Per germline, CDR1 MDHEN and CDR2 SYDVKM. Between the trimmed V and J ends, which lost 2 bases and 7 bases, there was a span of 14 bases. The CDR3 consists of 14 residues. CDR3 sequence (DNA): TGTGCCAGCAGTTTACTCTACCCTCGAGGGACCCAGTACTTC. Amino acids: CASSLLYPRGTQYF. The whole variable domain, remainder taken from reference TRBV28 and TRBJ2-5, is DVKVTQSSRYLVKRTGEKVFLECVQDMDHENMFWYRQDPGLGLRLIYFSYDVKMKEKGDIPEGYSVSREKKERFSLILESASTNQTSMYLCASSLLYPRGTQYFGPGTRLLVL.

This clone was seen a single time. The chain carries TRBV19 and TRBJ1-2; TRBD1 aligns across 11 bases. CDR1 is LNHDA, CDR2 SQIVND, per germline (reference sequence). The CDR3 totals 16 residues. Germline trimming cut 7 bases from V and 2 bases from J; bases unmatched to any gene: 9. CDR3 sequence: CASTGQGGVSNYGYTF. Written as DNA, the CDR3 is TGTGCCAGTACGGGACAGGGGGGAGTCTCCAACTATGGCTACACCTTC.

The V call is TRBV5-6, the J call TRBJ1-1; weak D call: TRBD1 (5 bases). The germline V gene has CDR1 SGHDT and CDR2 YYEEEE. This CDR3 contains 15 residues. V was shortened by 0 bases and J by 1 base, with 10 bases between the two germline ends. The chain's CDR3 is CASSLVDSPNTEAFF. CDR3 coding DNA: TGTGCCAGCAGCTTGGTAGACAGCCCGAACACTGAAGCTTTCTTT.

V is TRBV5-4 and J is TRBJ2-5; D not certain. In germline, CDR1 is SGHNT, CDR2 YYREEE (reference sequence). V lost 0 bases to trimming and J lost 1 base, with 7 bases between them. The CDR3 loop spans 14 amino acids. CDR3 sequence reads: CASSLVQIQETQYF. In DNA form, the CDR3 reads TGTGCCAGCAGCTTGGTACAGATCCAAGAGACCCAGTACTTC.

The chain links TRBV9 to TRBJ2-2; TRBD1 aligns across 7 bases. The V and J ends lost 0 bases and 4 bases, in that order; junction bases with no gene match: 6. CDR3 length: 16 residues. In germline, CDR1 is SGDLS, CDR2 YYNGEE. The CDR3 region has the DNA TGTGCCAGCAGCGTAGAAGGGGGCGGTGGCACCGGGGAGCTGTTTTTT. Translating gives CASSVEGGGGTGELFF.

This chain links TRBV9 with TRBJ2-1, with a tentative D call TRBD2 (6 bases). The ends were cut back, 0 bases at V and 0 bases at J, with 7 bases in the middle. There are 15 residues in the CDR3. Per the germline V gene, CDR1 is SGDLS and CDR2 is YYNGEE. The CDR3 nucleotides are TGTGCCAGCAGCGTAGAGGACTACTCCTACAATGAGCAGTTCTTC. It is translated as CASSVEDYSYNEQFF.

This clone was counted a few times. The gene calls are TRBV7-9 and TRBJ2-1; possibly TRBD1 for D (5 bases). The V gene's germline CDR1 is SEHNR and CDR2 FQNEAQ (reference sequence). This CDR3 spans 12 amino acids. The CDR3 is CAGAENHNEQFF. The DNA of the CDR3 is TGTGCAGGGGCGGAAAACCACAATGAGCAGTTCTTC. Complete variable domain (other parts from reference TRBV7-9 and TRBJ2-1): DTGVSQNPRHKITKRGQNVTFRCDPISEHNRLYWYRQTLGQGPEFLTYFQNEAQLEKSRLLSDRFSAERPKGSFSTLEIQRTEQGDSAMYLCAGAENHNEQFFGPGTRLTVL.

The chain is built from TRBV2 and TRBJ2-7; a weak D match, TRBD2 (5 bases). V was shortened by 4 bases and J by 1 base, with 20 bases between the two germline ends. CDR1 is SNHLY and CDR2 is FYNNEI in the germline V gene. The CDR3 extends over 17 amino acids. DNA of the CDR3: TGTGCCAGCAGTGTTGGCCAACCTGGCGGGCTATCCTACGAGCAGTACTTC. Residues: CASSVGQPGGLSYEQYF.

CDR3 amino acids: CSVVSTDTQYF. The CDR3 DNA reads TGCAGCGTGGTTAGCACAGATACGCAGTATTTT. The chain carries TRBV29-1 and TRBJ2-3; D ambiguous. Per germline, CDR1 SQVTM and CDR2 ANQGSEA. The CDR3 sequence is 11 residues long. V lost 6 bases and J 0 bases, leaving 4 bases between the germline ends.

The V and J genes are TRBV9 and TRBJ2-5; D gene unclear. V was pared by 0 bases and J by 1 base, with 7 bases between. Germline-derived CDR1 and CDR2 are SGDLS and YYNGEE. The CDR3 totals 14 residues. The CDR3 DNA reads TGTGCCAGCAGCGTAGGGCATGCCCAAGAGACCCAGTACTTC. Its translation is CASSVGHAQETQYF.

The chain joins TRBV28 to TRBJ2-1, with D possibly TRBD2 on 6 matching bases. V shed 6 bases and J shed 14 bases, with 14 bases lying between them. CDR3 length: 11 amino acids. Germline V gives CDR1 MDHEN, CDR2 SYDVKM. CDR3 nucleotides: TGTGCCAGCAGGGGGGGTCGAGACGAGTTCTTC. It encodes CASRGGRDEFF.

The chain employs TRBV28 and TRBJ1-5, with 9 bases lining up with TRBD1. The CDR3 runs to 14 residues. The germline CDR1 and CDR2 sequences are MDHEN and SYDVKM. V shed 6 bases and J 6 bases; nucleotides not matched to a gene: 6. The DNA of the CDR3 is TGTGCCAGCAGCGGGACAGGGAGCGGTCAGCCCCAGCATTTT. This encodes CASSGTGSGQPQHF.

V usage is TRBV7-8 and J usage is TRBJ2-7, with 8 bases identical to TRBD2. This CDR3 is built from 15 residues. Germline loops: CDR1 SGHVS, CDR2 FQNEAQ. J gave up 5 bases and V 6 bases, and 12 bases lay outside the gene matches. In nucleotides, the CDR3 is TGTGCCAGCAGACTCACTCAGCGGGAGTCCCACGAGCAGTACTTC. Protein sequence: CASRLTQRESHEQYF.

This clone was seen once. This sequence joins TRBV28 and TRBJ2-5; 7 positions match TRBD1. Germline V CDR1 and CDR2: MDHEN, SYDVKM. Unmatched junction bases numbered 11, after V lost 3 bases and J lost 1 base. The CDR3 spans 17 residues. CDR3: CASSFGDRADFQETQYF. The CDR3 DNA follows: TGTGCCAGCAGTTTTGGTGACAGGGCCGATTTCCAAGAGACCCAGTACTTC.

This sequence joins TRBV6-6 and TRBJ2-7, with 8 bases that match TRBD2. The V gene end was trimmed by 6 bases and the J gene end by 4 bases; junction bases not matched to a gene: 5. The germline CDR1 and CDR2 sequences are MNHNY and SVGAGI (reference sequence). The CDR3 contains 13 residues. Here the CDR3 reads CASRESGSYEQYF. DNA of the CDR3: TGTGCCAGCAGGGAAAGCGGGAGTTACGAGCAGTACTTC.

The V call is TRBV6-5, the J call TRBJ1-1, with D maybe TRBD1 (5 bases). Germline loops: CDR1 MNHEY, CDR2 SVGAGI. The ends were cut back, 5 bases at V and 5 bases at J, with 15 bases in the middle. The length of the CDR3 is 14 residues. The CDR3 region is CASSRQTGGTEAFF. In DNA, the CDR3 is TGTGCCAGCAGTAGACAGACGGGCGGGACTGAAGCTTTCTTT.

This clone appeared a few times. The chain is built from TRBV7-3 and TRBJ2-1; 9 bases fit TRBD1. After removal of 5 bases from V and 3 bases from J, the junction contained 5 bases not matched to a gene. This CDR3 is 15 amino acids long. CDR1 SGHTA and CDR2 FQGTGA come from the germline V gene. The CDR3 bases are TGTGCCAGCAGCGAACCGGGACAGGGCTACAATGAGCAGTTCTTC. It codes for CASSEPGQGYNEQFF. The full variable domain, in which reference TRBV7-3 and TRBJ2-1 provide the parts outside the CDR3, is GAGVSQTPSNKVTEKGKYVELRCDPISGHTALYWYRQSLGQGPEFLIYFQGTGAADDSGLPNDRFFAVRPEGSVSTLKIQRTERGDSAVYLCASSEPGQGYNEQFFGPGTRLTVL.

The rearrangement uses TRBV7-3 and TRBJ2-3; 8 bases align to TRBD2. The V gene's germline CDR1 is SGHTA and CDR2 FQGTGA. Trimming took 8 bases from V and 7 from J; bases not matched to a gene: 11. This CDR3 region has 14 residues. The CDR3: CASRSGGSVNTQYF. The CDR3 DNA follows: TGTGCCAGCCGTTCGGGGGGGTCTGTGAATACGCAGTATTTT.

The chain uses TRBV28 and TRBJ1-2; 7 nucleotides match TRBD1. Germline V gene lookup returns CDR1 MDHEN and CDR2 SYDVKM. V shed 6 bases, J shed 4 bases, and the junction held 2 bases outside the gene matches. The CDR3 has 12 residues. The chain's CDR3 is CASRTGSYGYTF. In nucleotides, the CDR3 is TGTGCCAGCAGGACAGGGTCCTATGGCTACACCTTC.

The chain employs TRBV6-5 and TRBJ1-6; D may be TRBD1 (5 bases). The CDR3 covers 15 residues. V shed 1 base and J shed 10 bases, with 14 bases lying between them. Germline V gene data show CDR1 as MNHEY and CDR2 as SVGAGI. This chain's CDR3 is CASSYLVGTWSPLHF. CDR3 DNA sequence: TGTGCCAGCAGTTACTTAGTAGGGACGTGGTCACCCCTCCACTTT.

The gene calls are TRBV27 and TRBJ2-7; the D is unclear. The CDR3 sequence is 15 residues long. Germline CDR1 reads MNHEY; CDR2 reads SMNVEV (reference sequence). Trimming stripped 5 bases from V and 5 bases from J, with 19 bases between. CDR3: CASSPVATGSNEQYF. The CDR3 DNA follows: TGTGCCAGCAGTCCCGTCGCCACGGGTAGCAACGAGCAGTACTTC.

The CDR3 spells CASSLLRQTYEQYF. Written as DNA, the CDR3 is TGTGCCAGCAGCCTACTTAGACAAACCTACGAGCAGTACTTC. The chain combines TRBV7-2 with TRBJ2-7; D gene ambiguous. V lost 5 bases, J lost 2 bases, and 13 bases lay in between. CDR1 is SGHTA and CDR2 is FQGNSA in the germline V gene. The CDR3 loop spans 14 amino acids.

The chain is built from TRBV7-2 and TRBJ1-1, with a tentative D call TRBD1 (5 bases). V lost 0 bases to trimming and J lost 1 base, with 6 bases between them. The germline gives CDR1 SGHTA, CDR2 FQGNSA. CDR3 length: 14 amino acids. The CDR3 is CASSLAQGNTEAFF. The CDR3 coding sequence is TGTGCCAGCAGCTTAGCTCAGGGGAACACTGAAGCTTTCTTT.

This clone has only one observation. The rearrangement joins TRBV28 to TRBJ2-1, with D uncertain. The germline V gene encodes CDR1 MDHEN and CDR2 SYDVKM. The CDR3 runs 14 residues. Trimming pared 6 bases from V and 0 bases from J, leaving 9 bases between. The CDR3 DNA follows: TGTGCCAGCAGGTTAGGAAGCTCCTACAATGAGCAGTTCTTC. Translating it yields CASRLGSSYNEQFF.

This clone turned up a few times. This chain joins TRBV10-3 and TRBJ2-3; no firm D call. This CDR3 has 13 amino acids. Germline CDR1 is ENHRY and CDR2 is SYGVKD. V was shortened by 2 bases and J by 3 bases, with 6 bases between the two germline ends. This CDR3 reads CAISEPRTDTQYF. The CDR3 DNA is TGTGCCATCAGTGAGCCCCGAACAGATACGCAGTATTTT.

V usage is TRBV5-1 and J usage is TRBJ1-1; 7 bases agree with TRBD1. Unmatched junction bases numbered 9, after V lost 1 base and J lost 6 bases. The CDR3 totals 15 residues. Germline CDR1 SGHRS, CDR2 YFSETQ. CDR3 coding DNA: TGCGCCAGCAGCTTGCCAGGGGGTGACGGCTCTGAAGCTTTCTTT. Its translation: CASSLPGGDGSEAFF.